This TCR beta chain was captured by sequencing in a study of OX40 agonist ivuxolimab in advanced cancers. Overall study context: Three patients had partial responses: one hepatocellular carcinoma, two cutaneous melanoma. Findings and caveats of the study: CD4+ and CD8+ blood T cells expanded clonally by week 6 at 0.1 to 3.0 mg/kg. Among the least clonally expanded were partial responders at 0.1-3.0 mg/kg.

This table comes from immunoSEQ multiplex PCR, and its TCRdb copy is limited to in-frame clones, with some not included. The sample yields about 86,000 clones, more than 80% seen once. The CDR3 has 13 residues. Per the germline V gene, CDR1 is SGHNT and CDR2 is YENEEA. J was trimmed by 4 bases and V by 3 bases; bases with no gene match: 0. Points on this clone: Its target is unknown.

This TCR derives from an adult with an advanced solid tumor such as melanoma, head and neck, liver or kidney cancer. The rearrangement joins TRBV11-3 to TRBJ1-1, with 9 bases fitting TRBD1. The source material was CD4+ or CD8+ T cells sorted from blood, sampled in a trial of the OX40 agonist ivuxolimab. The CDR3 region has the DNA TGTGCCAGCAGCTTGGACAGGGGCACTGAAGCTTTCTTT. Its translation is CASSLDRGTEAFF.